This TCR beta chain was found in a study of blood T cells in healthy people across ages (dated by TCRdb to the mid-2010s). Study-wide context: In model experiments, template switching captured about one uniquely barcoded TCR beta cDNA molecule for every two T cells. The study measured age-related changes in TCR beta repertoire diversity using deep sequencing normalized with unique cDNA molecular identifiers. Two additional independent replicas of 1 million unique cDNA reads from the same blood draw were analyzed for two donors (one aged 18 to 30 and one aged 80 or older). Donors were grouped into four age groups: young (average approximately 15 years), middle-aged (about 40), aged (roughly 62) and long-lived (about 89). To avoid experimental bias, donors of different ages were spread randomly across the sequencing lanes. The study at large found these results: Observed TCR beta diversity per million T cells fell roughly linearly with age, and a significant reduction was already apparent by age about 43. Since profiling was done on bulk unsorted PBMCs, naive and antigen-experienced compartments could not be conclusively compared. The CMV infection status of donors was not known, potentially confounding age-related changes in expanded clonotypes. Estimates of total diversity from one million sequenced T cells were regarded as lower bounds and underestimates. The percentage of naive T cells measured by flow cytometry correlated strongly with observed TCR beta diversity. Compared with the aged group, the long-lived group had more naive CD4+ T cells, fewer expanded clones and increased TCR diversity, a pattern suggesting age selection.

Trimming accounts for 6 bases at V and 13 bases at J, while the number of junction bases matched to no gene is 16. CDR3 length: 15 amino acids, cysteine to phenylalanine. CDR3 DNA only is kept here, 45 bases in frame from base 1. The germline V gene (reference sequence) yields LNHDA for CDR1 and SQIVND for CDR2. Library preparation was by 5' RACE. Sequencing instrument: Illumina HiSeq 2500. A second PCR of 7 to 11 cycles was performed with a sample-barcoded 5' primer and a J-beta primer mix. A template-switch 5' adaptor carrying 12 random nucleotides introduced a unique molecular identifier onto each TCR beta cDNA molecule. At least 2.5 million CDR3-containing paired-end reads were obtained from each sample. First-strand cDNA was synthesized from all RNA with the Mint cDNA synthesis kit, primed by a TRBC-specific oligonucleotide. Following uracil-DNA glycosylase treatment, all cDNA underwent a first 18-cycle PCR with the universal primers M1SS and BC2_uni_R. Per the source publication's procedure: For normalization, 1 million high-quality reads were randomly selected from each sample, with every read carrying a distinct molecular identifier. Instead of being binned into consensus sequences, reads that shared molecular identifiers were thrown out. MiTCR, run with a Q25 quality threshold and the strictest error-elimination algorithm, handled CDR3 identification, clonotype clustering and error correction. Lower-bound total TCR beta diversity was estimated with a nonparametric unseen species model using Euler transformation. The public reads were reprocessed in TCRdb via fastp at Q25 and MiXCR, keeping in-frame beta chains. One record per CDR3 amino acid sequence lists the most common genes and DNA. The authors' filters were not applied to this entry. Here the sample has some 1,500,000 distinct CDR3 sequences; about 45% occur a single time. Just over 4% of the sample goes to the ten largest clones.

Donors were roughly 40 systemically healthy Caucasian individuals from Russia aged about 6 to 100 years. Each donor gave ten milliliters of peripheral blood, collected into EDTA-treated Vacutainer tubes. PBMCs were isolated by Ficoll-Paque density-gradient centrifugation, with at least 7 million obtained per sample. Total RNA, at least 6 micrograms per sample, was extracted from PBMCs with Trizol reagent. For every donor, flow cytometry on a PBMC aliquot measured the percentage of naive CD45RAhigh/CD27high T cells. A word on this clonotype: No cognate antigen has been identified for it. Per-base quality was not reported, and no clone a single base away is much larger than it.

This sequence uses TRBV19 and TRBJ2-4, and 9 junctional nucleotides match TRBD2. This TCR was recovered from a woman under 30 in good health. The specimen sequenced was blood. The encoded CDR3 is CASSLLAGQLYEQYF. At the DNA level, the sequence is TGTGCCAGTAGCTTACTAGCGGGCCAGTTGTATGAGCAGTACTTC. Beyond the CDR3, the reference TRBV19 and TRBJ2-4 genes provide the residues; the full variable domain reads: DGGITQSPKYLFRKEGQNVTLSCEQNLNHDAMYWYRQDPGQGLRLIYYSQIVNDFQKGDIAEGYSVSREKKESFPLTVTSAQKNPTAFYLCASSLLAGQLYEQYFGAGTRLSVL.